These 8 T cell receptor beta chains originate from one sample sequenced in a study of blood T cells in healthy people across ages. A second PCR, run for about 7 to 11 cycles, used a sample-barcoded 5' primer plus a J-beta primer mix. TCRdb re-derived calls from the 5' RACE reads in MiXCR, one entry per CDR3 protein. The sample contains 710,000 or so distinct CDR3 sequences, 22% of which appear only once. The sample taken for sequencing was blood. These receptors were collected from a man aged 65 to 85 in good health.

This rearrangement joins TRBV20-1 to TRBJ2-1, with TRBD1 matching 10 bases. The J call is doubtful: the DNA matches TRBJ2-5 better. The length of the CDR3 is 14 residues. Germline assignment: CDR1 DFQATT and CDR2 SNEGSKA (reference sequence). The CDR3 here is CSAPDRGIRETQYF. Written as DNA, the CDR3 is TGCAGTGCGCCGGACAGGGGGATTAGAGAGACCCAGTACTTC.

In its sample, this clonotype was seen many times. This rearrangement joins TRBV4-3 to TRBJ2-1; no clear D gene. The CDR3 is 15 residues long. Germline V gene lookup returns CDR1 LGHNA and CDR2 YSLEER. The germline V and J ends were trimmed by 0 bases and 6 bases, with 12 bases remaining between them. The DNA of the CDR3 is TGCGCCAGCAGCCAAGATCGCGGCGGCTTCAATGAGCAGTTCTTC. It codes for CASSQDRGGFNEQFF.

V gene TRBV12-5 combines with J gene TRBJ2-4, with 7 bases aligning to TRBD1. The CDR3 is 13 amino acids. The V and J ends lost 6 bases and 6 bases, in that order; junction bases with no gene match: 5. Germline lookup yields CDR1 LGHNT and CDR2 FRNRAP. CDR3: CASGRPGGNIQYF. CDR3 coding DNA: TGTGCTAGTGGACGACCAGGGGGAAACATTCAGTACTTC.

This clonotype has more than one count but fewer than ten. The rearrangement uses TRBV5-5 and TRBJ2-5; D not certain. The germline V and J ends were trimmed by 2 bases and 5 bases, with 13 bases remaining between them. CDR3 size: 14 residues. CDR1 and CDR2 from the germline V gene are SGHKS and YYEKEE (reference sequence). The CDR3 sequence: CASSFGRDWETQYF. As DNA, the CDR3 is TGTGCCAGCAGCTTCGGAAGGGATTGGGAGACCCAGTACTTC.

The chain joins TRBV20-1 to TRBJ1-5; D is uncertain. V dropped 2 bases and J dropped 4 bases, with 9 bases sitting between them. Germline-derived CDR1 and CDR2 are DFQATT and SNEGSKA (reference sequence). The CDR3 is 13 amino acids. Written as DNA, the CDR3 is TGCAGTGCTAGACCCGACCGAAATCAGCCCCAGCATTTT. Protein product: CSARPDRNQPQHF.

The chain couples TRBV19 to TRBJ2-7; TRBD2 matches at 9 bases. The CDR3 covers 16 residues. Germline V lookup: CDR1 LNHDA, CDR2 SQIVND (reference sequence). Trimming at V came to 5 bases and at J to 5 bases, leaving 13 bases not matched to a gene. The CDR3 coding sequence is TGTGCCAGTAGTGTCATCGCACTAGCGGGCCCTAACGAGCAGTACTTC. It specifies CASSVIALAGPNEQYF.

This clonotype was observed at least ten times. CDR3 nucleotide sequence: TGTGCCAGCAGCTCTGGAGGGGCGGGAGGCCAAGAGACCCAGTACTTC. Its translation is CASSSGGAGGQETQYF. The genes are TRBV11-2 and TRBJ2-5; the match to TRBD2 covers 8 bases. CDR1 and CDR2 (germline): SGHAT, FQNNGV. The CDR3 has 16 amino acids. Trimming removed 4 bases from V and 1 base from J; junction bases left unmatched: 8.

The gene calls are TRBV7-2 and TRBJ2-5; tentatively, D is TRBD2 (6 bases). The J call may be in error: the DNA end matches TRBJ2-7 better. The CDR3 contains 13 residues. CDR1 and CDR2 (germline): SGHTA, FQGNSA. CDR3 residues: CASSLTSYSEQYV. CDR3 nucleotides: TGTGCCAGCAGCTTGACTAGTTACAGCGAGCAGTACGTC.